The T cell receptor beta chain under discussion was sequenced for a study of metastatic and nonmetastatic thyroid tumors. Ahead of thyroid surgery, no patient had received treatment of any kind. Germline V lookup: CDR1 MNHNS, CDR2 SASEGT. CDR3 length: 14 residues. V was cut by 5 bases and J by 0 bases, with 8 bases left in between. This clone was observed a handful of times. What it recognizes is unknown. MiXCR reprocessed the PCR reads for TCRdb. The sample lists 30,000 or so clones, 25% to 30% occurring once. Study conclusions and caveats: The study reportedly found significantly higher TCR beta diversity in malignant thyroid tumors than benign nodules, in blood and tumor.

Sequenced sample: blood. The V call is TRBV6-1, the J call TRBJ1-3; D gene ambiguous. The clonotype originates from a female donor with papillary thyroid cancer or a benign thyroid nodule (not recorded which). Some clones in this sample may be carry-over from other donors' samples. The CDR3, as DNA: TGTGCCAGCAGTCCGACCAGCTCTGGAAACACCATATATTTT. Translating gives CASSPTSSGNTIYF.